The 22 T cell receptor beta chains below all came from one sample that was sequenced in a study of blood T cell repertoires in COVID-19. Profiling relied on immunoSEQ multiplex PCR, and the TCRdb table lists in-frame clones only, not all of them. The sample holds roughly 99,000 clones; over 70% are singletons and the top ten take about 10%. The sample consisted of peripheral blood. Every receptor here comes from a woman older than 75 with acute or convalescent COVID-19.

There are a few counts of this clone. This chain connects TRBV7-2 to TRBJ2-3, with a possible D match to TRBD2 (6 bases). Trimming shortened V by 5 bases and J by 1 base, and 22 bases separated the two germline ends. This CDR3 contains 18 residues. Germline lookup yields CDR1 SGHTA and CDR2 FQGNSA. The CDR3 here is CASSPQRGPGGGTDTQYF. CDR3 DNA: TGTGCCAGCAGCCCCCAACGGGGCCCCGGGGGTGGCACAGATACGCAGTATTTT.

V gene TRBV10-3 combines with J gene TRBJ1-5, with D tentatively TRBD1 (5 bases). The CDR3 is made up of 15 amino acids. With 3 bases removed from V and 4 bases from J, the gap between germline ends came to 13 bases. The germline CDR1 and CDR2 sequences are ENHRY and SYGVKD. CDR3 bases: TGTGCCATCAGTGACGACTTGGGGCTAAATCAGCCCCAGCATTTT. This sequence encodes CAISDDLGLNQPQHF.

The chain has TRBV6-5 and TRBJ1-2; D is unresolved. Trimming removed 0 bases from V and 4 bases from J, with 6 bases in between. The CDR3 is 13 amino acids. CDR1 is MNHEY and CDR2 is SVGAGI in the germline V gene. The CDR3 sequence: CASSYSSSYGYTF. The CDR3 DNA sequence: TGTGCCAGCAGTTACTCGTCCTCCTATGGCTACACCTTC.

The chain recombines TRBV5-4 with TRBJ2-2; 7 positions agree with TRBD1. The CDR3 covers 16 residues. From germline, CDR1 is SGHNT and CDR2 YYREEE (reference sequence). V shed 3 bases, J shed 0 bases, and the junction held 5 bases outside the gene matches. The CDR3 DNA reads TGTGCCAGCAGCTCGGGGACAGACTCGAACACCGGGGAGCTGTTTTTT. It yields the protein CASSSGTDSNTGELFF.

The table lists this clone with a few counts. This chain uses TRBV5-1 with TRBJ1-4, with 9 bases fitting TRBD1. The germline CDR1 and CDR2 sequences are SGHRS and YFSETQ. The CDR3 consists of 13 residues. V gave up 4 bases and J gave up 8 bases; unmatched junction bases: 3. CDR3 DNA: TGCGCCAGCAGCGCCGGACAGGGGGAAAAACTGTTTTTT. Protein sequence: CASSAGQGEKLFF.

The chain employs TRBV11-3 and TRBJ1-4; maybe TRBD1 (5 bases). V was pared by 2 bases and J by 8 bases, with 9 bases between. This CDR3 contains 13 residues. Germline CDR1 reads SGHNT; CDR2 reads YENEEA. In DNA, the CDR3 is TGTGCCAGCAGCTTACGGGAGGGGGAAAAACTGTTTTTT. This translates into CASSLREGEKLFF.

The gene calls are TRBV10-3 and TRBJ1-1; possible D gene TRBD1, 6 bases. The CDR3 sequence is 14 residues long. CDR1 is ENHRY and CDR2 is SYGVKD in the germline V gene. V lost 3 bases and J 5 bases, leaving 13 bases between the germline ends. Written as DNA, the CDR3 is TGTGCCATCAGTGATCAGGGGCGCGTGACTGAAGCTTTCTTT. Protein: CAISDQGRVTEAFF.

This clone was observed a single time. This specimen includes other DNA sequences encoding the same CDR3. The chain links TRBV29-1 to TRBJ2-1; D perhaps matches TRBD2 (5 bases). Trimming cost V 6 bases and J 1 base, with 7 bases left between them. Germline CDR1 is SQVTM and CDR2 is ANQGSEA. The CDR3 has 12 amino acids. For the CDR3, the DNA is TGCAGCGTCGCGGGTTCCTACAATGAGCAGTTCTTC. It yields the protein CSVAGSYNEQFF.

The CDR3 DNA reads TGTGCCAGCAGATTAACCGGGACACTGACGAACACCGGGGAGCTGTTTTTT. This gives the protein CASRLTGTLTNTGELFF. V usage is TRBV28 and J usage is TRBJ2-2; D is perhaps TRBD1 (6 bases). Trimming pared 6 bases from V and 0 bases from J, leaving 17 bases between. The germline CDR1 and CDR2 sequences are MDHEN and SYDVKM. The CDR3 contains 17 residues.

This chain uses TRBV7-9 with TRBJ2-7; 7 nucleotides match TRBD1. This CDR3 region has 14 residues. In germline, CDR1 is SEHNR, CDR2 FQNEAQ (reference sequence). V was pared by 6 bases and J by 3 bases, with 8 bases of the junction left unmatched. CDR3 amino acids: CASREGPGGYEQYF. The CDR3 nucleotides read TGTGCCAGCAGAGAGGGGCCAGGGGGCTACGAGCAGTACTTC.

The chain combines TRBV6-1 with TRBJ1-6; D not certain. CDR1 and CDR2 (germline): MNHNS, SASEGT. The germline V and J ends were trimmed by 0 bases and 1 base, with 4 bases remaining between them. This CDR3 is 15 amino acids long. CDR3 amino acids: CASSEAASYNSPLHF. DNA for the CDR3: TGTGCCAGCAGTGAAGCAGCTTCCTATAATTCACCCCTCCACTTT.

The chain joins TRBV6-6 to TRBJ1-1; D is ambiguous. V lost 7 bases and J lost 3, with 9 bases in between. CDR3 size: 12 residues. Germline V CDR1 and CDR2: MNHNY, SVGAGI (reference sequence). The CDR3: CASNFGDTEAFF. CDR3 nucleotides: TGTGCCAGCAACTTCGGGGACACTGAAGCTTTCTTT.

The gene calls are TRBV6-5 and TRBJ2-2; TRBD2 matches 7 bases. V shed 2 bases, J shed 7 bases, and the junction held 10 bases outside the gene matches. This CDR3 region has 16 residues. The V gene's germline CDR1 is MNHEY and CDR2 SVGAGI. CDR3 nucleotides: TGTGCCAGCAGTTACACCGGGGGGTTAAGGGGCGGGGAGCTGTTTTTT. This encodes CASSYTGGLRGGELFF.

The chain joins TRBV11-2 to TRBJ1-6, with a possible D match to TRBD1 (5 bases). V was cut by 6 bases and J by 9 bases, with 18 bases left in between. CDR1 and CDR2 from the germline V gene are SGHAT and FQNNGV. The CDR3 totals 15 residues. The CDR3 sequence: CASRKPGLDSSPLHF. For the CDR3, the DNA is TGTGCCAGCAGGAAACCGGGACTCGATAGTTCACCCCTCCACTTT.

The chain uses TRBV3-1 (or the pseudogene TRBV3-2) and TRBJ2-7; a possible D gene is TRBD2 (6 bases). The CDR3 spans 15 residues. Per the germline V gene, CDR1 is LGHDT and CDR2 is YNNKEL (reference sequence). V shed 1 base and J shed 2 bases, with 12 bases lying between them. CDR3 DNA sequence: TGTGCCAGCAGCCAAGGCGGGGCCTGCCCCTACGAGCAGTACTTC. This sequence encodes CASSQGGACPYEQYF.

V usage is TRBV6-6 and J usage is TRBJ1-1; 12 nucleotides align to TRBD1. After removal of 6 bases from V and 10 bases from J, the junction contained 9 bases not matched to a gene. From germline, CDR1 is MNHNY and CDR2 SVGAGI (reference sequence). The CDR3 is 14 residues long. The CDR3 loop reads CASSAGQGASGAFF. The CDR3 nucleotides read TGTGCCAGCAGCGCGGGACAGGGGGCTAGCGGAGCTTTCTTT.

The chain combines TRBV3-1 (or the pseudogene TRBV3-2) with TRBJ1-1; no definite D call. V dropped 5 bases and J dropped 7 bases, with 14 bases sitting between them. The CDR3 has 13 residues. The germline gives CDR1 LGHDT, CDR2 YNNKEL (reference sequence). CDR3 residues: CASSSGFTFEAFF. Written as DNA, the CDR3 is TGTGCCAGCAGCTCAGGTTTTACATTTGAAGCTTTCTTT.

This clone has only a few counts. The chain is built from TRBV24-1 and TRBJ1-2, with 9 positions matching TRBD1. This CDR3 spans 15 amino acids. CDR1 and CDR2 from the germline V gene are KGHDR and SFDVKD. J was trimmed by 8 bases and V by 1 base; bases with no gene match: 7. CDR3 residues: CATSDFGTGNGGYTF. CDR3 sequence (DNA): TGTGCCACCAGTGATTTCGGGACAGGGAATGGCGGCTACACCTTC.

The V and J genes are TRBV28 and TRBJ1-5; TRBD1 is a possible D gene (6 bases). This CDR3 has 15 residues. V was shortened by 7 bases and J by 0 bases, with 13 bases between the two germline ends. Germline assignment: CDR1 MDHEN and CDR2 SYDVKM. The CDR3 sequence: CASTPGGLSNQPQHF. As DNA, the CDR3 is TGTGCCAGCACTCCCGGGGGGCTTAGCAATCAGCCCCAGCATTTT.

J is TRBJ1-5 and V is TRBV18; TRBD1 might be the D (5 bases). CDR1 is KGHSH, CDR2 LQKENI, per germline. The V end was cut by 2 bases, the J end by 0 bases, with 14 bases between. The CDR3 covers 17 residues. This CDR3 is CASSPLVAGGSNQPQHF. The CDR3 DNA is TGTGCCAGCTCACCATTGGTCGCCGGGGGTAGCAATCAGCCCCAGCATTTT.

In its sample, this clone was seen once. The chain employs TRBV6-5 and TRBJ2-3; 10 bases map to TRBD2. Per germline, CDR1 MNHEY and CDR2 SVGAGI. The CDR3 runs 15 residues. V was clipped by 7 bases and J by 2 bases; unmatched bases: 6. DNA for the CDR3: TGTGCCAGCATGAGAGCGGGGGGGAACACAGATACGCAGTATTTT. Protein: CASMRAGGNTDTQYF.

This clone was picked up one time. The rearrangement joins TRBV5-1 to TRBJ1-2; the D is unclear. The CDR3 contains 13 residues. The V end was cut by 5 bases, the J end by 4 bases, with 12 bases between. Germline V gene data show CDR1 as SGHRS and CDR2 as YFSETQ. CDR3 bases: TGCGCCAGCAGACCCCCGGGATCCTATGGCTACACCTTC. It yields the protein CASRPPGSYGYTF.